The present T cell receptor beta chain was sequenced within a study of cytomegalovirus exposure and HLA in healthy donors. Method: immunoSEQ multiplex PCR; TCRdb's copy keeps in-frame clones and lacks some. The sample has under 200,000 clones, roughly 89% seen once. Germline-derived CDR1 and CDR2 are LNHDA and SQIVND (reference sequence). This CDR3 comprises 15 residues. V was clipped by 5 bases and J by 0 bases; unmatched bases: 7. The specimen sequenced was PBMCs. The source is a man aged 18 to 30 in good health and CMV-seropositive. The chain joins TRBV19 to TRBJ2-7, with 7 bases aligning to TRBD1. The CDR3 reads CASSPRTGDSYEQYF. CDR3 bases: TGTGCCAGTAGTCCCCGGACAGGTGACTCCTACGAGCAGTACTTC.